One sample yielded the 27 T cell receptor beta chains listed below, sequenced in a study of blood T cells in healthy people across ages. Next came a second PCR, run for about 7 to 12 cycles, which used a sample-barcoded 5' primer along with a J-beta primer mix. TCRdb recomputed calls from the 5' RACE reads with MiXCR, one row per CDR3 protein. The data show 1.5 million to 2 million distinct CDR3 sequences, with 28% seen just once and about 8% held by the top ten. Specimen: blood. These receptors all stem from a woman in her twenties or thirties in good health.

This clonotype was seen a handful of times. The rearrangement links TRBV5-5 to TRBJ1-6, with D perhaps TRBD1 (5 bases). Trimming stripped 2 bases from V and 8 bases from J, with 17 bases between. The CDR3 consists of 16 residues. Germline lookup yields CDR1 SGHKS and CDR2 YYEKEE (reference sequence). Written as DNA, the CDR3 is TGTGCCAGCAGCTTACTATTGGGGGGGAGCGATTCACCCCTCCACTTT. Residues: CASSLLLGGSDSPLHF. Full variable domain (rest looked up from reference TRBV5-5 and TRBJ1-6): DAGVTQSPTHLIKTRGQQVTLRCSPISGHKSVSWYQQVLGQGPQFIFQYYEKEERGRGNFPDRFSARQFPNYSSELNVNALLLGDSALYLCASSLLLGGSDSPLHFGNGTRLTVT.

CDR3 DNA: TGCGCCAGCAGGGACCTTCCTTATAGCAATCAGCCCCAGCATTTT. Encoded protein: CASRDLPYSNQPQHF. The V gene is TRBV10-2, the J gene TRBJ1-5; D ambiguous. CDR1 is WSHSY, CDR2 SAAADI, per germline. V gave up 6 bases and J gave up 0 bases, with 12 bases separating them. The CDR3 totals 15 residues.

CDR3 loop: CASSQETSGPGELFF. DNA for the CDR3: TGTGCCAGCAGCCAAGAAACTAGCGGGCCCGGGGAGCTGTTTTTT. The V gene is TRBV3-1, the J gene TRBJ2-2; 9 bases map to TRBD2. V lost 0 bases to trimming and J lost 6 bases; unmatched junction nucleotides: 2. Germline values: CDR1 LGHDT, CDR2 YNNKEL (reference sequence). This CDR3 is built from 15 residues.

J is TRBJ2-2 and V is TRBV6-6, with D unclear. The CDR3 is 13 amino acids. Germline loops: CDR1 MNHNY, CDR2 SVGAGI (reference sequence). V was cut by 6 bases and J by 6 bases, with 11 bases left in between. The CDR3 loop is CASRPGMPGELFF. In DNA, the CDR3 is TGTGCCAGCAGGCCTGGGATGCCCGGGGAGCTGTTTTTT.

This clonotype has more than one count but fewer than ten. The gene calls are TRBV29-1 and TRBJ1-2; D gene ambiguous. V was pared by 6 bases and J by 4 bases, with 15 bases between. Per germline, CDR1 SQVTM and CDR2 ANQGSEA. The CDR3 runs 13 residues. The CDR3 coding sequence is TGCAGCGTCCGTCAGGAAACCTCCTATGGCTACACCTTC. Encoded protein: CSVRQETSYGYTF.

V is TRBV15 and J is TRBJ2-1; TRBD2 is a possible D gene (6 bases). This CDR3 region has 16 residues. V shed 0 bases and J shed 10 bases, with 19 bases lying between them. CDR1 is LNHNV and CDR2 is YYDKDF in the germline V gene (reference sequence). This chain's CDR3 is CATSRETPSRREEQFF. The CDR3 coding sequence is TGTGCCACCAGCAGAGAAACTCCTAGTCGCCGGGAGGAGCAGTTCTTC.

The chain links TRBV28 to TRBJ2-7; D might be TRBD1 (6 bases). V lost 5 bases to trimming and J lost 4 bases, with 18 bases between them. Germline lookup yields CDR1 MDHEN and CDR2 SYDVKM. There are 15 residues in the CDR3. The DNA for the CDR3 is TGTGCCAGCAGTACCACAGGGATAAGGGCTTACGAGCAGTACTTC. This gives the protein CASSTTGIRAYEQYF.

The J gene is TRBJ2-1, the V gene TRBV20-1; 11 bases agree with TRBD2. The CDR3 loop spans 18 amino acids. Unmatched junction bases numbered 15, after V lost 1 base and J lost 7 bases. The V gene's germline CDR1 is DFQATT and CDR2 SNEGSKA (reference sequence). DNA for the CDR3: TGCAGTGCTAGAGTCCTAGCGGGGGGACTGACCAGAAAAAATGAGCAGTTCTTC. This codes for CSARVLAGGLTRKNEQFF.

The chain combines TRBV5-1 with TRBJ2-7, with D unresolved. The CDR3 totals 15 residues. Deletions cut 0 bases from V and 2 bases from J, with 12 bases between. Germline V gene sequence: CDR1 SGHRS, CDR2 YFSETQ. The CDR3 sequence is CASSLDPQDPYEQYF. As DNA, the CDR3 is TGCGCCAGCAGCTTGGACCCCCAGGACCCCTACGAGCAGTACTTC.

V usage is TRBV6-2 or TRBV6-3 and J usage is TRBJ2-3; maybe TRBD2 (6 bases). Trimming pared 11 bases from V and 1 base from J, leaving 16 bases between. The germline V gene encodes CDR1 MNHEY and CDR2 SVGEGT. The CDR3 is 14 amino acids. The CDR3 is CAGGSASRTDTQYF. CDR3 coding DNA: TGTGCCGGAGGGAGTGCCTCTCGCACAGATACGCAGTATTTT.

This clonotype was recorded many times. V gene TRBV4-3 combines with J gene TRBJ2-7; maybe TRBD2 (6 bases). Trimming removed 4 bases at V and 0 bases at J, with 13 bases between. Germline V gene sequence: CDR1 LGHNA, CDR2 YSLEER. The CDR3 covers 15 residues. The CDR3 loop is CASSPSSGPSYEQYF. CDR3 coding DNA: TGCGCCAGCAGCCCAAGCAGCGGGCCCTCCTACGAGCAGTACTTC.

Details on this clonotype: The germline gene is not matched at one end of the junction; a read error may be the cause. CDR3 in amino acids: CSVSTGGITGAFF. The CDR3 nucleotides are TGCAGCGTTAGTACGGGGGGAATCACTGGAGCTTTCTTT. V gene TRBV29-1 combines with J gene TRBJ1-1; tentatively, D is TRBD1 (5 bases). This CDR3 comprises 13 residues. Germline V gene lookup returns CDR1 SQVTM and CDR2 ANQGSEA.

The genes are TRBV20-1 and TRBJ1-6, with D tentatively TRBD1 (5 bases). This CDR3 has 14 residues. Germline CDR1 is DFQATT and CDR2 is SNEGSKA (reference sequence). V was clipped by 6 bases and J by 7 bases, with 16 bases between them. CDR3 coding DNA: TGCAGTGCCCGGAGGTCGGGGGGGAATTCACCCCTCCACTTT. This sequence encodes CSARRSGGNSPLHF.

This clonotype showed up just a few times. Compared with germline, one end of the junction differs, possibly owing to a read error. This chain links TRBV6-2 or TRBV6-3 with TRBJ2-1; 11 positions match TRBD2. Looked up from germline, CDR1 is MNHEY and CDR2 is SVGEGT. The CDR3 spans 15 residues. DNA of the CDR3: TGTTCCAGCAACTACCTAGCGGGAGGAGGCAATGAGCAGTTCTTC. Protein: CSSNYLAGGGNEQFF.

This clonotype was seen only a few times. The chain uses TRBV12-3 or TRBV12-4 and TRBJ2-3, with TRBD1 matching over 8 bases. There are 17 residues in the CDR3. V gave up 3 bases and J gave up 5 bases; unmatched junction bases: 13. The DNA of the CDR3 is TGTGCCAGCAGTTTGGGTCAGGGGGCGGTCATTCTAGATACGCAGTATTTT. Its translation is CASSLGQGAVILDTQYF.

Note on this clonotype: A much larger clone sits a single nucleotide away, making a read error possible. The V and J genes are TRBV12-3 or TRBV12-4 and TRBJ2-2; 7 bases are shared with TRBD1. This CDR3 is 14 amino acids long. The V gene end was trimmed by 8 bases and the J gene end by 0 bases; junction bases not matched to a gene: 3. CDR3 protein: CASHRGSNTGELFF. CDR3 in DNA: TGTGCCAGCCACAGGGGCTCGAACACCGGGGAGCTGTTTTTT.

Many counts were recorded for this clonotype. V and J are TRBV6-6 and TRBJ2-5, with TRBD1 matching 9 bases. The J call may be wrong; the DNA end is better matched by TRBJ2-7. The CDR3 is made up of 15 amino acids. Germline CDR1 reads MNHNY; CDR2 reads SVGAGI (reference sequence). The CDR3 reads CASSYQGQGGNEQYF. The CDR3 DNA reads TGTGCCAGCAGTTACCAGGGACAGGGAGGGAACGAGCAGTACTTC.

The chain employs TRBV5-1 and TRBJ2-1; TRBD1 matches at 7 bases. This CDR3 has 14 residues. Trimming at V came to 2 bases and at J to 7 bases, leaving 6 bases not matched to a gene. CDR1 and CDR2 (germline): SGHRS, YFSETQ. Written as DNA, the CDR3 is TGCGCCAGCAGCTTACAGGGGTATGGGAATGAGCAGTTCTTC. Its translation: CASSLQGYGNEQFF.

The CDR3 DNA reads TGTGCCAGCAGACAGGCCAATCTGGGCTACACCTTC. The encoded protein is CASRQANLGYTF. The J gene is TRBJ1-2, the V gene TRBV6-6; D is perhaps TRBD1 (5 bases). The germline V and J ends were trimmed by 6 bases and 8 bases, with 13 bases remaining between them. Germline lookup yields CDR1 MNHNY and CDR2 SVGAGI (reference sequence). This CDR3 region has 12 residues.

The J gene is TRBJ1-5, the V gene TRBV12-3 or TRBV12-4, with 8 nucleotides matching TRBD1. V was clipped by 6 bases and J by 5 bases; unmatched bases: 9. The CDR3 spans 15 residues. CDR3: CASSQRQGPYQPQHF. The CDR3 DNA reads as TGTGCCAGCAGCCAGAGACAGGGGCCATATCAGCCCCAGCATTTT.

The genes are TRBV18 and TRBJ2-5; D is possibly TRBD1 (5 bases). The germline V gene encodes CDR1 KGHSH and CDR2 LQKENI. The CDR3 totals 13 residues. Deletions cut 7 bases from V and 3 bases from J, with 12 bases between. The CDR3 spells CASFRPTEETQYF. CDR3 coding DNA: TGTGCCAGCTTCCGGCCGACAGAAGAGACCCAGTACTTC.

This clonotype has more than one count but fewer than ten. CDR3 protein: CASSPGVQALGQPQHF. The CDR3 DNA reads TGTGCCAGCAGCCCAGGGGTCCAGGCCTTGGGACAGCCCCAGCATTTT. The chain links TRBV9 to TRBJ1-5; TRBD1 might be the D (6 bases). The germline V and J ends were trimmed by 4 bases and 7 bases, with 21 bases remaining between them. The CDR3 is 16 residues long. Germline CDR1 is SGDLS and CDR2 is YYNGEE.

In its sample, this clonotype was seen many times. This chain joins TRBV7-9 and TRBJ2-7, with TRBD2 matching over 7 bases. Germline assignment: CDR1 SEHNR and CDR2 FQNEAQ (reference sequence). V trimming: 4 bases; J trimming: 0 bases; junction bases outside the gene matches: 15. The CDR3 is 18 amino acids. CDR3 sequence (DNA): TGTGCCAGCAGCTACTCCGACATGGGGGGGTTAGACTCCTACGAGCAGTACTTC. Its protein product is CASSYSDMGGLDSYEQYF.

This clonotype was found a few times. The V call is TRBV29-1, the J call TRBJ1-2; tentatively, D is TRBD1 (5 bases). The CDR3 length is 12 residues. V gave up 8 bases and J gave up 7 bases, with 17 bases separating them. CDR1 and CDR2 (germline): SQVTM, ANQGSEA. As DNA, the CDR3 is TGCAGCTTGAGAGTGGGGCGTTCTGGCTACACCTTC. Translation gives CSLRVGRSGYTF.

This sequence joins TRBV5-1 and TRBJ1-1; a possible D gene is TRBD1 (5 bases). From germline, CDR1 is SGHRS and CDR2 YFSETQ. V was shortened by 4 bases and J by 10 bases, with 26 bases between the two germline ends. CDR3 length: 16 residues. CDR3 in amino acids: CASSPDLGEDLVVAFF. The DNA of the CDR3 is TGCGCCAGCAGCCCTGACCTAGGGGAGGATTTAGTCGTAGCTTTCTTT.

J is TRBJ1-1 and V is TRBV12-3 or TRBV12-4; D is possibly TRBD1 (5 bases). CDR3 length equals 15 residues. Trimming removed 0 bases at V and 7 bases at J, with 15 bases between. CDR3 coding DNA: TGTGCCAGCAGTTTAGCCCGGGGGGTGGGGATTGAAGCTTTCTTT. Its translation: CASSLARGVGIEAFF.

The chain carries TRBV7-8 and TRBJ2-2; D gene ambiguous. This CDR3 comprises 18 residues. Trimming removed 2 bases from V and 0 bases from J, with 16 bases in between. Germline V gene sequence: CDR1 SGHVS, CDR2 FQNEAQ. This CDR3 is CASSLRHTVSPNTGELFF. DNA for the CDR3: TGTGCCAGCAGCTTAAGGCACACAGTGTCTCCGAACACCGGGGAGCTGTTTTTT. Complete variable domain (other parts from reference TRBV7-8 and TRBJ2-2): GAGVSQSPRYKVAKRGQDVALRCDPISGHVSLFWYQQALGQGPEFLTYFQNEAQLDKSGLPSDRFFAERPEGSVSTLKIQRTQQEDSAVYLCASSLRHTVSPNTGELFFGEGSRLTVL.